The sequence of this T cell receptor beta chain was determined in a study of memory CD4+ T cells and cytomegalovirus serostatus. Study-level information: Of the healthy Belgian adults, eight or nine were CMV seropositive and about 24 seronegative.

The sort gate was single viable CD3+CD4+CD8-CD45RO+ cells for memory CD4+ T cells. Serum IgG to CMV pp150, pp28, p38 and p52 defined serostatus. After thawing, CD4+ T cells were positively selected. Findings and limits, study-wide: Median bootstrapped AUC for CMV status was approximately 0.96 originally, less than 0.92 US-trained.

Notes on this clone: The antigen is undetermined. The same CDR3 also results from other DNA sequences found in this sample.

TCRdb keeps only in-frame clones here, not all; method: immunoSEQ multiplex PCR. The sample has under 50,000 clones, over 60% seen once; the top ten hold 0.75% to 0.9%. This clonotype was sampled from an adult in good health and CMV-seronegative. Material: memory CD4+ T cells from blood.

This chain's CDR3 is CSARRETQYF. For the CDR3, the DNA is TGCAGTGCTAGACGTGAGACCCAGTACTTC. The chain links TRBV20-1 to TRBJ2-5; D remains unclear. V shed 2 bases and J shed 5 bases, with 3 bases lying between them. This CDR3 has 10 amino acids. In germline, CDR1 is DFQATT, CDR2 SNEGSKA (reference sequence).